These T cell receptor beta chains were read from a single sample in a study of read filtering for tumor transcriptome and immune sequencing. TCRdb reprocessed the reads with MiXCR, giving one entry per CDR3 protein. This table holds about 47,000 distinct CDR3 sequences, approximately 12% found once. Sequencing input: a population of CD138-negative cells sorted from bone marrow. These receptors were collected from a donor at least 40 years old with multiple myeloma. Each CDR3 is given with its conserved first and last residue. The D gene is left open where the match is weak. Clone size is not always given. Where it is, it says once, few, many or a class for expanded clones.

clone_size: many
j_call: TRBJ2-7
v_call: TRBV7-9
d_call: -
cdr3_aa: CASSLEVRNYEQYF
cdr3_nt: TGTGCCAGCAGCTTAGAGGTCAGAAACTACGAGCAGTACTTC

clone_size: -
j_call: TRBJ2-1
v_call: TRBV7-9
d_call: TRBD2
cdr3_aa: CASILSGSIYNEQFF
cdr3_nt: TGTGCCAGCATCCTTAGCGGGAGTATCTACAATGAGCAGTTCTTC

clone_size: many
j_call: TRBJ2-2
v_call: TRBV7-2
d_call: -
cdr3_aa: CASSLSSSSNTGELFF
cdr3_nt: TGTGCCAGCAGCTTAAGCTCTAGCAGTAACACCGGGGAGCTGTTTTTT

clone_size: many
j_call: TRBJ2-6
v_call: TRBV4-3
d_call: -
cdr3_aa: CASSVDSGANVLTF
cdr3_nt: TGCGCCAGCAGCGTGGACTCTGGGGCCAACGTCCTGACTTTC

clone_size: many
j_call: TRBJ2-1
v_call: TRBV20-1
d_call: -
cdr3_aa: CSALIKSSYNEQFF
cdr3_nt: TGCAGTGCCCTTATCAAGAGCTCCTACAATGAGCAGTTCTTC

clone_size: many
j_call: TRBJ2-7
v_call: TRBV19
d_call: -
cdr3_aa: CASSSERYSYEQYF
cdr3_nt: TGTGCCAGTAGTTCAGAGCGGTACTCCTACGAGCAGTACTTC

clone_size: many
j_call: TRBJ2-5
v_call: TRBV24-1
d_call: TRBD1
cdr3_aa: CATSRDRQETQYF
cdr3_nt: TGTGCCACCAGCCGGGACAGACAAGAGACCCAGTACTTC

clone_size: many
j_call: TRBJ2-7
v_call: TRBV20-1
d_call: TRBD2
cdr3_aa: CSATLAAYEQYF
cdr3_nt: TGCAGTGCTACGCTAGCGGCCTACGAGCAGTACTTC

clone_size: many
j_call: TRBJ2-7
v_call: TRBV7-9
d_call: TRBD1
cdr3_aa: CASSLGRTGEYEQYF
cdr3_nt: TGTGCCAGCAGCTTAGGCCGGACAGGGGAGTACGAGCAGTACTTC

clone_size: many
j_call: TRBJ2-1
v_call: TRBV6-5
d_call: TRBD2
cdr3_aa: CASSHPVGGRRDEQFF
cdr3_nt: TGTGCCAGCAGCCACCCGGTTGGCGGGAGGAGGGATGAGCAGTTCTTC

clone_size: many
j_call: TRBJ2-3
v_call: TRBV5-1
d_call: -
cdr3_aa: CASREVEPQYF
cdr3_nt: TGCGCCAGCAGAGAGGTTGAGCCGCAGTATTTT

clone_size: many
j_call: TRBJ2-1
v_call: TRBV6-2/TRBV6-3
d_call: -
cdr3_aa: CASRAGLGLSYEQFF
cdr3_nt: TGTGCCAGCAGGGCGGGACTTGGGTTGAGCTATGAGCAGTTCTTC

clone_size: many
j_call: TRBJ2-2
v_call: TRBV19
d_call: -
cdr3_aa: CASSIEWHTGELFF
cdr3_nt: TGTGCCAGTAGTATAGAGTGGCACACCGGGGAGCTGTTTTTT

clone_size: few
j_call: TRBJ1-5
v_call: TRBV20-1
d_call: TRBD1
cdr3_aa: CSARDRVDRGEWGNQPQHF
cdr3_nt: TGCAGTGCTAGAGATCGTGTGGACAGGGGGGAATGGGGCAATCAGCCCCAGCATTTT

clone_size: many
j_call: TRBJ2-2
v_call: TRBV7-2
d_call: -
cdr3_aa: CASSMASNTGELFF
cdr3_nt: TGTGCCAGCAGCATGGCCAGTAATACCGGGGAGCTGTTTTTT

clone_size: -
j_call: TRBJ2-1
v_call: TRBV7-2
d_call: TRBD1
cdr3_aa: CASSLRDRSFGYNEQFF
cdr3_nt: TGTGCCAGCAGCCTCCGGGACAGGAGTTTCGGCTACAATGAGCAGTTCTTC

clone_size: many
j_call: TRBJ2-7
v_call: TRBV28
d_call: TRBD1
cdr3_aa: CASSHQGASYEQYF
cdr3_nt: TGTGCCAGCAGCCATCAGGGGGCCAGCTACGAGCAGTACTTC

clone_size: many
j_call: TRBJ2-3
v_call: TRBV4-3
d_call: TRBD2
cdr3_aa: CASSQDTLAGSDTQYF
cdr3_nt: TGCGCCAGCAGCCAAGACACTTTAGCGGGATCTGATACGCAGTATTTT

clone_size: medium-sized
j_call: TRBJ2-1
v_call: TRBV14
d_call: -
cdr3_aa: CASSHERLSSYNEQFF
cdr3_nt: TGTGCCAGCAGCCATGAACGGCTGAGCTCCTACAATGAGCAGTTCTTC

clone_size: many
j_call: TRBJ1-4
v_call: TRBV18
d_call: -
cdr3_aa: CASSADRATNEKLFF
cdr3_nt: TGTGCCAGCTCAGCGGACCGTGCAACTAATGAAAAACTGTTTTTT

clone_size: many
j_call: TRBJ2-2
v_call: TRBV10-3
d_call: TRBD2
cdr3_aa: CAIRRTSGKNTGELFF
cdr3_nt: TGTGCCATCAGGCGGACTAGCGGGAAGAACACCGGGGAGCTGTTTTTT

clone_size: many
j_call: TRBJ1-5
v_call: TRBV7-3
d_call: -
cdr3_aa: CASSSQGGQPQHF
cdr3_nt: TGTGCCAGCAGCTCCCAGGGAGGTCAGCCCCAGCATTTT

clone_size: many
j_call: TRBJ2-2
v_call: TRBV19
d_call: TRBD2
cdr3_aa: CATTSRLGLAGGSNTGELFF
cdr3_nt: TGTGCCACCACCTCCCGGCTGGGACTAGCGGGAGGGTCGAACACCGGGGAGCTGTTTTTT

clone_size: few
j_call: TRBJ2-1
v_call: TRBV14
d_call: -
cdr3_aa: CVSSLLDEQFF
cdr3_nt: TGTGTCAGCAGCCTGTTGGATGAACAGTTCTTC

clone_size: many
j_call: TRBJ2-2
v_call: TRBV7-9
d_call: -
cdr3_aa: CASSPPSGGRNTGELFF
cdr3_nt: TGTGCCAGCAGCCCACCGTCCGGGGGCCGAAACACCGGGGAGCTGTTTTTT

clone_size: many
j_call: TRBJ1-1
v_call: TRBV30
d_call: -
cdr3_aa: CAWSPTRTVKAFF
cdr3_nt: TGTGCCTGGAGTCCGACCCGGACAGTCAAAGCTTTCTTT

clone_size: many
j_call: TRBJ2-7
v_call: TRBV2
d_call: -
cdr3_aa: CASLSSASYEQYF
cdr3_nt: TGTGCCAGCCTGAGTAGCGCGTCCTACGAGCAGTACTTC

clone_size: many
j_call: TRBJ2-1
v_call: TRBV7-9
d_call: -
cdr3_aa: CASSLGWQGGDEQFF
cdr3_nt: TGTGCCAGCAGCTTAGGTTGGCAAGGAGGCGATGAGCAGTTCTTC

clone_size: many
j_call: TRBJ2-1
v_call: TRBV7-2
d_call: -
cdr3_aa: CASSPQGGGGYNEQFF
cdr3_nt: TGTGCCAGCAGCCCGCAGGGTGGTGGGGGGTACAATGAGCAGTTCTTC

clone_size: -
j_call: TRBJ2-7
v_call: TRBV20-1
d_call: -
cdr3_aa: CSARDRAGRYEQYF
cdr3_nt: TGCAGCGCCAGAGACCGTGCCGGGCGATACGAGCAGTACTTC

clone_size: many
j_call: TRBJ2-7
v_call: TRBV20-1
d_call: TRBD2
cdr3_aa: CSTERLAGVAEQYF
cdr3_nt: TGCAGTACGGAGAGACTAGCGGGAGTCGCCGAGCAGTACTTC

clone_size: few
j_call: TRBJ2-1
v_call: TRBV4-1
d_call: TRBD2
cdr3_aa: CASSQKPGLAGGNTYDEQFF
cdr3_nt: TGCGCCAGCAGCCAGAAACCGGGACTAGCGGGAGGGAACACCTACGATGAGCAGTTCTTC

clone_size: many
j_call: TRBJ1-6
v_call: TRBV20-1
d_call: TRBD1
cdr3_aa: CSARDTGQAPRRTPLHF
cdr3_nt: TGCAGTGCTAGAGATACGGGACAGGCGCCTCGGAGGACACCCCTCCACTTT

clone_size: -
j_call: TRBJ2-3
v_call: TRBV27
d_call: -
cdr3_aa: CASSSRLAGSGRDTQYF
cdr3_nt: TGTGCCAGCAGTTCCCGGCTCGCGGGATCCGGAAGAGATACGCAGTATTTT

clone_size: many
j_call: TRBJ2-5
v_call: TRBV7-2
d_call: -
cdr3_aa: CASSHGRVAQETQYF
cdr3_nt: TGTGCCAGCAGCCACGGCCGGGTCGCCCAAGAGACCCAGTACTTC

clone_size: many
j_call: TRBJ2-2
v_call: TRBV3-1
d_call: TRBD2
cdr3_aa: CASSQVAGGGTGELFF
cdr3_nt: TGTGCCAGCAGCCAGGTAGCGGGAGGGGGCACCGGGGAGCTGTTTTTT

clone_size: many
j_call: TRBJ2-6
v_call: TRBV5-1
d_call: TRBD1
cdr3_aa: CASSLSGGPSGANVLTF
cdr3_nt: TGCGCCAGCAGCTTATCAGGGGGTCCGTCTGGGGCCAACGTCCTGACTTTC

clone_size: -
j_call: TRBJ1-3
v_call: TRBV10-3
d_call: -
cdr3_aa: CAMGRENTIYF
cdr3_nt: TGTGCCATGGGCAGGGAAAACACCATATATTTT

clone_size: medium-sized
j_call: TRBJ2-1
v_call: TRBV12-3/TRBV12-4
d_call: -
cdr3_aa: CASSPGLNEQFF
cdr3_nt: TGTGCCAGCAGCCCGGGACTCAATGAGCAGTTCTTC

clone_size: many
j_call: TRBJ2-7
v_call: TRBV6-5
d_call: TRBD1
cdr3_aa: CASARDRKYEQYF
cdr3_nt: TGTGCCAGCGCCCGGGACAGAAAGTACGAGCAGTACTTC

clone_size: many
j_call: TRBJ2-3
v_call: TRBV29-1
d_call: -
cdr3_aa: CSVEKEFSTDTQYF
cdr3_nt: TGCAGCGTTGAAAAGGAGTTCAGCACAGATACGCAGTATTTT